These 11 T cell receptor beta chains originate from one sample sequenced in a study of blood T cell repertoires in COVID-19. Libraries were prepared by immunoSEQ multiplex PCR; TCRdb keeps only in-frame clonotypes and omits some of them. The sample holds roughly 180,000 clones, roughly 80% seen once. Source material: peripheral blood. The receptors come from a man aged 55 to 70 with active or convalescent COVID-19.

This sequence joins TRBV28 and TRBJ1-1; 10 bases agree with TRBD1. The CDR3 is made up of 13 amino acids. Germline V gene data show CDR1 as MDHEN and CDR2 as SYDVKM. Trimming took 6 bases from V and 7 from J; bases not matched to a gene: 5. As DNA, the CDR3 is TGTGCCAGCAGCCTCGGGACAGGGGTTGAAGCTTTCTTT. Encoded protein: CASSLGTGVEAFF.

This chain joins TRBV27 and TRBJ2-1; TRBD1 aligns across 9 bases. The ends lost 5 bases at V and 12 bases at J; junction bases unmatched: 8. Germline values: CDR1 MNHEY, CDR2 SMNVEV (reference sequence). CDR3 length equals 13 residues. Here the CDR3 DNA reads TGTGCCAGCAGTACGTGGACAGGGGCGGGGCAGTTCTTC. It is translated as CASSTWTGAGQFF.

This clone appeared a few times. This chain uses TRBV29-1 with TRBJ2-7; TRBD1 matches 9 bases. The V gene's germline CDR1 is SQVTM and CDR2 ANQGSEA. Trimming removed 3 bases from V and 4 bases from J; junction bases left unmatched: 4. This CDR3 comprises 13 residues. CDR3: CSVEFGTGYEQYF. The CDR3 coding sequence is TGCAGCGTTGAGTTCGGGACAGGGTACGAGCAGTACTTC.

The chain has TRBV2 and TRBJ2-3; 12 nucleotides match TRBD2. This CDR3 comprises 15 residues. V trimming: 6 bases; J trimming: 3 bases; junction bases outside the gene matches: 4. Germline CDR1 and CDR2: SNHLY and FYNNEI. Here the CDR3 reads CASRKTSGGTDTQYF. CDR3 DNA sequence: TGTGCCAGCAGAAAGACTAGCGGGGGAACAGATACGCAGTATTTT.

The V gene is TRBV7-2, the J gene TRBJ2-1; TRBD1 is a possible D gene (6 bases). The V end was cut by 4 bases, the J end by 4 bases, with 14 bases between. The CDR3 spans 15 residues. CDR1 and CDR2 from the germline V gene are SGHTA and FQGNSA. The CDR3 nucleotides are TGTGCCAGCAGCTCGGACAGAGGGACGTACAATGAGCAGTTCTTC. This translates into CASSSDRGTYNEQFF.

The genes are TRBV3-1 (or the pseudogene TRBV3-2) and TRBJ2-2, with a tentative D call TRBD1 (5 bases). The V end lost 4 bases, the J end lost 0 bases, and 12 bases lay between the germline ends. CDR1 and CDR2 from the germline V gene are LGHDT and YNNKEL (reference sequence). The CDR3 totals 16 residues. CDR3 sequence (DNA): TGTGCCAGCAGCCGATACAGGATCGCGAACACCGGGGAGCTGTTTTTT. Encoded protein: CASSRYRIANTGELFF.

The chain combines TRBV6-5 with TRBJ2-1, with TRBD2 matching 10 bases. This CDR3 is 14 amino acids long. The trim removed 4 bases at V and 13 bases at J, leaving 10 bases unmatched. CDR1 MNHEY and CDR2 SVGAGI come from the germline V gene. The CDR3 spells CASSFGLAAPPQFF. CDR3 sequence (DNA): TGTGCCAGCAGTTTCGGACTAGCGGCCCCCCCTCAGTTCTTC.

V is TRBV7-3 and J is TRBJ2-1; D is possibly TRBD2 (6 bases). Germline CDR1 is SGHTA and CDR2 is FQGTGA. The CDR3 is 14 amino acids. Trimming stripped 4 bases from V and 8 bases from J, with 15 bases between. The CDR3 spells CASSSTTSGDEQFF. The CDR3 nucleotides read TGTGCCAGCAGCTCTACGACTAGTGGGGATGAGCAGTTCTTC.

V gene TRBV4-1 combines with J gene TRBJ2-1; maybe TRBD2 (5 bases). Looked up from germline, CDR1 is MGHRA and CDR2 is YSYEKL. Trimming stripped 0 bases from V and 7 bases from J, with 16 bases between. The CDR3 is 16 amino acids. This chain's CDR3 is CASSQEWRVGSNEQFF. DNA of the CDR3: TGCGCCAGCAGCCAAGAGTGGCGGGTGGGGTCGAATGAGCAGTTCTTC.

The rearrangement links TRBV19 to TRBJ1-1; D gene unclear. Between the trimmed V and J ends, which lost 9 bases and 5 bases, there was a span of 22 bases. The CDR3 sequence is 15 residues long. Germline V gene sequence: CDR1 LNHDA, CDR2 SQIVND (reference sequence). DNA for the CDR3: TGTGCCAGCAGAGAAGGGCGGGGAGGGAGGACTGAAGCTTTCTTT. Translating gives CASREGRGGRTEAFF. The whole variable domain, filled in from reference TRBV19 and TRBJ1-1, reads DGGITQSPKYLFRKEGQNVTLSCEQNLNHDAMYWYRQDPGQGLRLIYYSQIVNDFQKGDIAEGYSVSREKKESFPLTVTSAQKNPTAFYLCASREGRGGRTEAFFGQGTRLTVV.

The chain carries TRBV6-1 and TRBJ1-3; possible D gene TRBD1, 6 bases. The germline V and J ends were trimmed by 2 bases and 4 bases, with 12 bases remaining between them. The CDR3 is 15 residues long. The germline V gene has CDR1 MNHNS and CDR2 SASEGT. CDR3 in amino acids: CASSEFGTLGNTIYF. The CDR3 DNA reads as TGTGCCAGCAGTGAATTTGGGACACTCGGAAACACCATATATTTT.